Below are 2 T cell receptor beta chains sequenced from a single sample in a study of blood T cell repertoires in COVID-19. Data came from immunoSEQ multiplex PCR; TCRdb stores just in-frame clones and leaves some out. The table includes 120,000 to 150,000 clones, 80% to 90% detected once. Source material: peripheral blood. Source of these receptors: a woman between 50 and 59 years old with active or convalescent COVID-19.

CDR3 residues: CASSELAGDNSPLHF. The DNA for the CDR3 is TGTGCCAGCAGTGAGTTGGCGGGAGATAATTCACCCCTCCACTTT. The genes are TRBV6-1 and TRBJ1-6; D ambiguous. CDR3 length equals 15 residues. Trimming stripped 3 bases from V and 5 bases from J, with 11 bases between. Germline CDR1 is MNHNS and CDR2 is SASEGT.

The chain recombines TRBV28 with TRBJ1-5; TRBD1 agrees at 8 bases. The V segment lost 4 bases and the J segment 5 bases; nucleotides outside the gene matches: 10. Germline CDR1 and CDR2: MDHEN and SYDVKM. This CDR3 comprises 16 residues. The DNA of the CDR3 is TGTGCCAGCAGTTACAGTCAGGGGGCGCGGTATCAGCCCCAGCATTTT. It specifies CASSYSQGARYQPQHF.